This passage covers 21 T cell receptor beta chains from one sample sequenced in a study of control samples from healthy donors and cancer patients. Clones were read by immunoSEQ multiplex PCR, and TCRdb kept only the in-frame ones, dropping some. The sample includes more than 95,000 clones, 83% of them seen just once. Sequenced input: blood. The receptors were gathered from a woman in her forties or fifties in good health.

The chain combines TRBV4-3 with TRBJ1-2; no reliable D call. CDR3 length: 17 residues. Trimming left V 1 base short and J 1 base short, with 16 bases between. Germline CDR1 and CDR2: LGHNA and YSLEER. This CDR3 reads CASSQAIAAGDNYGYTF. The CDR3 DNA reads as TGCGCCAGCAGCCAAGCCATAGCCGCAGGAGATAACTATGGCTACACCTTC.

V and J are TRBV5-4 and TRBJ1-6, with D uncertain. V lost 0 bases to trimming and J lost 0 bases, with 7 bases between them. This CDR3 is built from 16 residues. The germline V gene has CDR1 SGHNT and CDR2 YYREEE (reference sequence). The CDR3 here is CASSLARSSYNSPLHF. Written as DNA, the CDR3 is TGTGCCAGCAGCTTGGCCCGTAGCTCCTATAATTCACCCCTCCACTTT.

The chain recombines TRBV19 with TRBJ1-3; D remains unclear. The CDR3 spans 13 residues. The germline V gene encodes CDR1 LNHDA and CDR2 SQIVND (reference sequence). Trimming took off 7 bases at V and 2 bases at J, with 9 bases between the two ends. The CDR3 loop is CASKPGAGNTIYF. For the CDR3, the DNA is TGTGCCAGTAAGCCCGGGGCTGGAAACACCATATATTTT.

The chain uses TRBV2 and TRBJ1-3, with 7 bases matching TRBD1. Germline trimming cut 6 bases from V and 5 bases from J; bases unmatched to any gene: 7. The germline gives CDR1 SNHLY, CDR2 FYNNEI. The CDR3 is 14 amino acids. The DNA for the CDR3 is TGTGCCAGCAGCACAGGGGTGAACAGAAACACCATATATTTT. Translation gives CASSTGVNRNTIYF.

This sequence joins TRBV7-2 and TRBJ2-5, with TRBD2 identical over 11 bases. This CDR3 is built from 16 residues. Looked up from germline, CDR1 is SGHTA and CDR2 is FQGNSA. V trimming: 5 bases; J trimming: 4 bases; junction bases outside the gene matches: 9. The CDR3 loop is CASSPTTSGSRETQYF. Here the CDR3 DNA reads TGTGCCAGCAGCCCCACTACTAGCGGGAGCAGAGAGACCCAGTACTTC. The whole variable domain, remainder taken from reference TRBV7-2 and TRBJ2-5, is GAGVSQSPSNKVTEKGKDVELRCDPISGHTALYWYRQSLGQGLEFLIYFQGNSAPDKSGLPSDRFSAERTGGSVSTLTIQRTQQEDSAVYLCASSPTTSGSRETQYFGPGTRLLVL.

This clone was detected once. The genes are TRBV6-6 and TRBJ1-4, with 7 positions matching TRBD1. V lost 6 bases, J lost 2 bases, and 9 bases stayed unmatched. The CDR3 has 16 residues. Germline CDR1 MNHNY, CDR2 SVGAGI (reference sequence). For the CDR3, the DNA is TGTGCCAGCAGCTTCGACAGGGAAAGTACTAATGAAAAACTGTTTTTT. Protein: CASSFDRESTNEKLFF.

The chain couples TRBV9 to TRBJ2-2; D remains unclear. The germline V gene has CDR1 SGDLS and CDR2 YYNGEE. Trimming stripped 3 bases from V and 0 bases from J, with 9 bases between. The CDR3 covers 15 residues. The CDR3 region is CASSADRTNTGELFF. CDR3 DNA sequence: TGTGCCAGCAGCGCGGACCGGACGAACACCGGGGAGCTGTTTTTT.

On this clone: Germline and junction disagree at one end, which may indicate a read error. Other DNA sequences in the sample encode the same CDR3. The chain employs TRBV6-6 and TRBJ2-7; TRBD2 matches 8 bases. The germline V gene encodes CDR1 MNHNY and CDR2 SVGAGI (reference sequence). The CDR3 totals 14 residues. The CDR3 sequence is CASTLSGNTYEQYF. CDR3 coding DNA: TGTGCTAGCACCCTTAGCGGGAATACCTACGAGCAGTACTTC.

As regards this clone: One junction end disagrees with the germline gene, perhaps due to a read error. The chain couples TRBV7-7 to TRBJ1-1; weak D call: TRBD1 (6 bases). The CDR3 sequence is 16 residues long. The germline gives CDR1 SSHAT, CDR2 FNYEAQ (reference sequence). In DNA, the CDR3 is TGTGCTAGCAGCTTGATGGAGGGGGGGATAAACACTGAAGCTTTCTTT. It codes for CASSLMEGGINTEAFF.

The chain links TRBV24-1 to TRBJ1-5; 10 bases are a match to TRBD1. The CDR3 contains 15 residues. Germline CDR1 KGHDR, CDR2 SFDVKD. Losses at the gene ends were 3 bases for V and 8 bases for J; bases not matched to a gene: 6. The CDR3 reads CATSDGDRGLEPQHF. DNA for the CDR3: TGTGCCACCAGTGATGGTGACAGGGGGCTTGAGCCCCAGCATTTT.

The chain couples TRBV7-9 to TRBJ1-1; no definite D call. This CDR3 is built from 14 residues. Germline assignment: CDR1 SEHNR and CDR2 FQNEAQ (reference sequence). Trimming cost V 5 bases and J 3 bases, with 13 bases left between them. The DNA of the CDR3 is TGTGCCAGCAGCCCAGTGGTTGGGGACACTGAAGCTTTCTTT. Protein product: CASSPVVGDTEAFF.

The chain joins TRBV19 to TRBJ1-5; no clear D. The CDR3 consists of 13 residues. The germline gives CDR1 LNHDA, CDR2 SQIVND (reference sequence). Trimming cost V 6 bases and J 6 bases, with 12 bases left between them. The CDR3 DNA reads as TGTGCCAGTAGCCCGATTCTCAGTCAGCCCCAGCATTTT. This codes for CASSPILSQPQHF.

The chain has TRBV7-2 and TRBJ1-2; D is unclear. CDR1 and CDR2 (germline): SGHTA, FQGNSA. V was trimmed by 1 base and J by 2 bases, leaving 5 bases between them. The CDR3 totals 13 residues. Written as DNA, the CDR3 is TGTGCCAGCAGCTTAGAACTGAACTATGGCTACACCTTC. Its translation: CASSLELNYGYTF.

The gene calls are TRBV19 and TRBJ2-2, with a tentative D call TRBD1 (5 bases). V lost 4 bases and J lost 11, with 20 bases in between. From germline, CDR1 is LNHDA and CDR2 SQIVND (reference sequence). The CDR3 is 15 residues long. CDR3 region: CASSTTRVGAPELFF. The CDR3 coding sequence is TGTGCCAGTAGTACAACCAGGGTAGGGGCGCCTGAGCTGTTTTTT.

This clone was detected a few times. The genes are TRBV19 and TRBJ2-7; 7 bases fit TRBD2. Germline CDR1 reads LNHDA; CDR2 reads SQIVND (reference sequence). V dropped 7 bases and J dropped 6; count of bases not matched to a gene: 9. The CDR3 has 13 residues. Written as DNA, the CDR3 is TGTGCCAGTAATACCGGGGGGAGGGCCGAGCAGTACTTC. Its protein is CASNTGGRAEQYF.

The chain has TRBV20-1 and TRBJ2-7; possibly TRBD2 for D (5 bases). Deletions cut 3 bases from V and 4 bases from J, with 19 bases between. Germline values: CDR1 DFQATT, CDR2 SNEGSKA (reference sequence). The CDR3 covers 15 residues. The CDR3 here is CSASSLARANYEQYF. The DNA of the CDR3 is TGCAGTGCTAGTTCTCTAGCTAGAGCTAATTACGAGCAGTACTTC.

The chain combines TRBV15 with TRBJ1-5, with 7 nucleotides matching TRBD1. The CDR3 consists of 15 residues. CDR1 and CDR2 from the germline V gene are LNHNV and YYDKDF (reference sequence). V lost 0 bases and J lost 4; bases outside the gene matches: 3. The DNA for the CDR3 is TGTGCCACCAGCAGAGATCGGGGACAGAATCAGCCCCAGCATTTT. Amino acid sequence: CATSRDRGQNQPQHF.

This sequence joins TRBV30 and TRBJ1-6; no reliable D call. The CDR3 contains 14 residues. Germline CDR1 is GTSNPN and CDR2 is SVGIG (reference sequence). The ends were cut back, 2 bases at V and 7 bases at J, with 12 bases in the middle. CDR3 residues: CAWSSGMENSPLHF. The CDR3 DNA is TGTGCCTGGAGTTCTGGGATGGAAAATTCACCCCTCCACTTT.

CDR3 loop: CASSLGSGIEAFF. The DNA for the CDR3 is TGTGCCAGCAGTTTAGGATCGGGGATTGAAGCTTTCTTT. This chain uses TRBV12-3 or TRBV12-4 with TRBJ1-1, with D unclear. The CDR3 sequence is 13 residues long. V was shortened by 1 base and J by 7 bases, with 10 bases between the two germline ends.

This sequence joins TRBV2 and TRBJ1-2, with TRBD1 matching 8 bases. The V gene end was trimmed by 7 bases and the J gene end by 2 bases; junction bases not matched to a gene: 6. There are 14 residues in the CDR3. The germline gives CDR1 SNHLY, CDR2 FYNNEI. CDR3 in DNA: TGTGCCAGCACCCGGACAGGGACGAACTATGGCTACACCTTC. Protein sequence: CASTRTGTNYGYTF.

The J gene is TRBJ2-7, the V gene TRBV5-6, with D possibly called TRBD1 or TRBD2 (5 bases each). This CDR3 has 14 residues. Trimming took off 2 bases at V and 6 bases at J, with 15 bases between the two ends. Germline V CDR1 and CDR2: SGHDT, YYEEEE. The CDR3 DNA sequence: TGTGCCAGCAGCTTCTCCGGGACGCTCTCCGAGCAGTACTTC. The encoded protein is CASSFSGTLSEQYF.